The clone carrying this TCR beta chain has a handful of counts. V lost 4 bases and J lost 3, with 21 bases in between. Germline V gene lookup returns CDR1 LGHNA and CDR2 YSLEER. The CDR3 runs 17 residues. The method was immunoSEQ multiplex PCR; TCRdb's version includes in-frame clones alone and lacks a portion of them. The sample holds about 40,000 clones, 94% seen once. These data come from a study of T cells in tuberculosis. This sequence joins TRBV4-3 and TRBJ1-2; tentative D call: TRBD1 (5 bases). The specimen was PBMCs. The TCR was taken from a donor under 30 with latent tuberculosis or without tuberculosis infection. Some clones in this sample may be carry-over from other donors' samples. As DNA, the CDR3 is TGCGCCAGCAGCCTGGCCTTTCAGACGACAGCTCACTATGGCTACACCTTC. This codes for CASSLAFQTTAHYGYTF.